These T cell receptor beta chains were read from a single sample in a study of radiotherapy plus CTLA-4 blockade in lung cancer. Sequenced by immunoSEQ multiplex PCR; TCRdb stores in-frame clones only, minus some. The sample has about 51,000 clones; 77% are singletons. The material was peripheral blood, obtained from a patient treated with radiotherapy plus ipilimumab. These receptors were taken from a human donor with non-small cell lung cancer whose response to radiotherapy plus ipilimumab could not be evaluated. Both conserved end residues are part of each CDR3.

CDR3 length,V gene,J gene,CDR3 protein
13,TRBV6-5,TRBJ2-2,CASSLDTSRELFF
14,TRBV5-1,TRBJ1-1,CASSLNVGYTEAFF
15,TRBV7-9,TRBJ2-7,CASSSRDSDSYEQYF
16,TRBV4-1,TRBJ2-3,CASGPGAEASTDTQYF
16,TRBV5-1,TRBJ1-4,CASSLEGRPFNEKLFF
15,TRBV5-1,TRBJ2-3,CASSLGRTSTDTQYF
16,TRBV28,TRBJ2-3,CASSFERRRHTDTQYF
15,TRBV5-1,TRBJ1-2,CASSPSLTPVYGYTF
15,TRBV5-1,TRBJ2-5,CASSPGLAGVETQYF
14,TRBV7-6,TRBJ2-7,CAIMGGAGRSEQYF
15,TRBV5-4,TRBJ2-2,CASSLQGLNTGELFF
14,TRBV29-1,TRBJ2-3,CSVERGGRPDTQYF
13,TRBV7-2,TRBJ2-3,CASQVGGTDTQYF
15,TRBV11-2,TRBJ2-5,CASSSQGDLWETQYF
14,TRBV5-1,TRBJ2-7,CASSSPGQLREQYF
20,TRBV28,TRBJ1-2,CASIPWGSPGQGSPNYGYTF
15,TRBV6-1,TRBJ2-3,CASPSLAGVIDTQYF
14,TRBV9,TRBJ2-7,CASSVVGSRDEQYF
16,TRBV11-2,TRBJ2-5,CASSLGGGVTQETQYF
13,TRBV9,TRBJ2-2,CASSVGSTGELFF
16,TRBV7-9,TRBJ2-2,CASSLGGAGGAGELFF
16,TRBV28,TRBJ1-5,CASSSVAGYRNQPQHF
16,TRBV29-1,TRBJ2-2,CSVPLRTGLNTGELFF
13,TRBV29-1,TRBJ1-4,CSVTGTVNEKLFF
12,TRBV28,TRBJ2-2,CASSWTAGELFF
16,TRBV6-6,TRBJ1-5,CASSPPGQNSNQPQHF
15,TRBV7-9,TRBJ2-7,CASSFGGPRPYEQYF
13,TRBV5-1,TRBJ1-2,CASSGGQPYGYTF
15,TRBV4-3,TRBJ2-1,CASSLLPSSYNEQFF